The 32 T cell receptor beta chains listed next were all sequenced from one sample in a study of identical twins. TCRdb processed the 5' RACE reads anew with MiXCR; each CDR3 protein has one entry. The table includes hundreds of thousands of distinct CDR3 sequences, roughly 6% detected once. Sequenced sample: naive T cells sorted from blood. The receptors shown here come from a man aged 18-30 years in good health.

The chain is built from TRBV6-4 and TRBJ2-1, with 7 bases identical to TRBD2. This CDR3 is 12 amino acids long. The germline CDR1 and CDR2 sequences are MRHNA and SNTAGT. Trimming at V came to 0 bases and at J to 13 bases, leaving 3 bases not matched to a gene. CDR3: CASSDSGGLQFF. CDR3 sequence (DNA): TGTGCCAGCAGTGACTCGGGGGGACTACAGTTCTTC.

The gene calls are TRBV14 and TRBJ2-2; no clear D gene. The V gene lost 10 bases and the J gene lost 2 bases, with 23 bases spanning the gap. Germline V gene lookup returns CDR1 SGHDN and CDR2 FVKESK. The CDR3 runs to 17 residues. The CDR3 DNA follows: TGTGCCAACATCCAAGATAGTAGCAGGACCAACACCGGGGAGCTGTTTTTT. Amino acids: CANIQDSSRTNTGELFF.

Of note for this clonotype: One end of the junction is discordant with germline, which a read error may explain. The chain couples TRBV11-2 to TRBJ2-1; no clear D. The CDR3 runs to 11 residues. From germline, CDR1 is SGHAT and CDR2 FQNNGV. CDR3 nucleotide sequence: TGTGCCAGCAGCTACGGAAATGAGCTGTTCTTC. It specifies CASSYGNELFF. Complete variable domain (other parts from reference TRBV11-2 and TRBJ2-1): EAGVAQSPRYKIIEKRQSVAFWCNPISGHATLYWYQQILGQGPKLLIQFQNNGVVDDSQLPKDRFSAERLKGVDSTLKIQPAKLEDSAVYLCASSYGNELFFGPGTRLTVL.

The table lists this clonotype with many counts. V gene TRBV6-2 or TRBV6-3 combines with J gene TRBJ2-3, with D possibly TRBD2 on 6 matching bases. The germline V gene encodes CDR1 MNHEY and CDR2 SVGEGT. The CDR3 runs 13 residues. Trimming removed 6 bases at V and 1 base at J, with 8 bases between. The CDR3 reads CASRPSGTDTQYF. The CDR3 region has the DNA TGTGCCAGCAGACCTAGCGGCACAGATACGCAGTATTTT.

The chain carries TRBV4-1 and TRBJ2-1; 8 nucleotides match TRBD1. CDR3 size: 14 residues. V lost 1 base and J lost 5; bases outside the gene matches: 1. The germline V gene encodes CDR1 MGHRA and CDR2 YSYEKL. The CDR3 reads CASSQADRDNEQFF. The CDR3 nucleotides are TGCGCCAGCAGCCAAGCGGACAGGGACAATGAGCAGTTCTTC.

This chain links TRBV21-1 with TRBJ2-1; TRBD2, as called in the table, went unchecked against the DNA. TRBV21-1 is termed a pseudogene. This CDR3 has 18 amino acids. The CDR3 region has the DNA TGTGCCAGCAGCGCCACGGGGGCTAGCGGCGGGGGCAGCGATGAGCAGTTCTTC. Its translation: CASSATGASGGGSDEQFF.

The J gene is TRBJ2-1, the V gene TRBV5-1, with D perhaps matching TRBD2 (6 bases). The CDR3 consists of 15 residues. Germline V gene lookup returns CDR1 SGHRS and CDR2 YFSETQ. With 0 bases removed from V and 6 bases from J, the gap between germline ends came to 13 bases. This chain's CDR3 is CASSLEDYLFNEQFF. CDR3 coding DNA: TGCGCCAGCAGCTTGGAGGACTACCTCTTCAATGAGCAGTTCTTC.

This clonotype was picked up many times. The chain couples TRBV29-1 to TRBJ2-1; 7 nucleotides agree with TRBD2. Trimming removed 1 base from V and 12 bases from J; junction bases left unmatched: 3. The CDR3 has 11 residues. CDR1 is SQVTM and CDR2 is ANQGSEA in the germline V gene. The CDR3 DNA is TGCAGCGTTGAAGGGACGGGGGGGCAGTTCTTC. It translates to CSVEGTGGQFF.

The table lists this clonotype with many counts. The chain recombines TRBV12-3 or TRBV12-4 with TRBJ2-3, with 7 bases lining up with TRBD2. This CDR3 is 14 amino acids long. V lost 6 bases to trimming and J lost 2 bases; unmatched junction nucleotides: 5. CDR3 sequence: CASSQAGITDTQYF. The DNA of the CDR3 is TGTGCCAGCAGCCAAGCGGGGATCACAGATACGCAGTATTTT.

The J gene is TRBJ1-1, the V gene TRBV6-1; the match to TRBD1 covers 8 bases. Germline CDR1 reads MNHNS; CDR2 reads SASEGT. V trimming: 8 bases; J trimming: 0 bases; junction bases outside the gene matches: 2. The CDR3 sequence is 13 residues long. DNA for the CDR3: TGTGCCAGCTGGGACAGGATGAACACTGAAGCTTTCTTT. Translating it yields CASWDRMNTEAFF.

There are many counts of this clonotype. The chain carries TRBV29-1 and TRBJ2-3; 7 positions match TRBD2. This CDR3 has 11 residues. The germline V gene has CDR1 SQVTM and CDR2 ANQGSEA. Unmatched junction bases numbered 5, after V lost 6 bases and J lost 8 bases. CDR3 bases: TGCAGCGTGTTGGGGGGGGGTACGCAGTATTTT. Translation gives CSVLGGGTQYF.

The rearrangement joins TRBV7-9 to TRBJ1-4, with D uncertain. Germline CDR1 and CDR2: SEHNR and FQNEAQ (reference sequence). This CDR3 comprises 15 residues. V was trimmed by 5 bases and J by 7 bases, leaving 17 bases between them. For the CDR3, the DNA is TGTGCCAGCAGCCCCCACCAGGAAAAGAGTGAAAAACTGTTTTTT. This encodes CASSPHQEKSEKLFF. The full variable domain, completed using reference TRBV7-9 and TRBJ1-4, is DTGVSQNPRHKITKRGQNVTFRCDPISEHNRLYWYRQTLGQGPEFLTYFQNEAQLEKSRLLSDRFSAERPKGSFSTLEIQRTEQGDSAMYLCASSPHQEKSEKLFFGSGTQLSVL.

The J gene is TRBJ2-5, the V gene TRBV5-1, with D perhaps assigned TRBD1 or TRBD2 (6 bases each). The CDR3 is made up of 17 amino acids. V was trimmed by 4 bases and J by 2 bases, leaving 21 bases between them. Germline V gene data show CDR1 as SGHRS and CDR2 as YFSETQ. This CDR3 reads CASSPVWGAHGQETQYF. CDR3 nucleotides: TGCGCCAGCAGCCCGGTCTGGGGGGCGCATGGGCAAGAGACCCAGTACTTC.

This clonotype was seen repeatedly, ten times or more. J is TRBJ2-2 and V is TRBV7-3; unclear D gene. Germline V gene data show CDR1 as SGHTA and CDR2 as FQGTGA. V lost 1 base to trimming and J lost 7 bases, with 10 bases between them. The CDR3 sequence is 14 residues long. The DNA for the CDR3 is TGTGCCAGCAGCTTAAAGATTAAGGACGGGGAGCTGTTTTTT. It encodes CASSLKIKDGELFF. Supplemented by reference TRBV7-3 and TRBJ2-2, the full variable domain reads GAGVSQTPSNKVTEKGKYVELRCDPISGHTALYWYRQSLGQGPEFLIYFQGTGAADDSGLPNDRFFAVRPEGSVSTLKIQRTERGDSAVYLCASSLKIKDGELFFGEGSRLTVL.

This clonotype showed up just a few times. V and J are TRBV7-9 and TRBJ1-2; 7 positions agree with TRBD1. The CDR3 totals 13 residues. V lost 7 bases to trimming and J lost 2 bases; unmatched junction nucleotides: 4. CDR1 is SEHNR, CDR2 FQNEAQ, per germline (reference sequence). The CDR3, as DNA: TGTGCCAGCACCCCGACAGGGAACTATGGCTACACCTTC. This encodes CASTPTGNYGYTF. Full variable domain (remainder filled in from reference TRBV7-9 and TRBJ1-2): DTGVSQNPRHKITKRGQNVTFRCDPISEHNRLYWYRQTLGQGPEFLTYFQNEAQLEKSRLLSDRFSAERPKGSFSTLEIQRTEQGDSAMYLCASTPTGNYGYTFGSGTRLTVV.

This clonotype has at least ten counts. The CDR3 region has the DNA TGTGCCAGCAGCTCCCAAACCGGGACTAGAACCTACGAGCAGTACTTC. Its translation is CASSSQTGTRTYEQYF. The J gene is TRBJ2-7, the V gene TRBV27; the match to TRBD2 covers 8 bases. The CDR3 spans 16 residues. The J segment lost 2 bases and the V segment lost 6 bases, leaving 12 bases of the junction unmatched. Germline CDR1 and CDR2: MNHEY and SMNVEV (reference sequence).

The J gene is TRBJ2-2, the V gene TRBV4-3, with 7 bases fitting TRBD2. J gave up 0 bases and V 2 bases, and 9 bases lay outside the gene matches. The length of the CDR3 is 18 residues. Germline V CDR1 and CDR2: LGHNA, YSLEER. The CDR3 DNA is TGCGCCAGCAGCCAAAACCCACTAGCGCGAACGAACACCGGGGAGCTGTTTTTT. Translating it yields CASSQNPLARTNTGELFF.

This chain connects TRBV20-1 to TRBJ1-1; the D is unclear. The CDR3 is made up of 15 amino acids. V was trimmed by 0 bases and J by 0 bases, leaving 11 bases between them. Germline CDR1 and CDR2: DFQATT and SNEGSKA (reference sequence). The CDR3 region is CSARDRGGVNTEAFF. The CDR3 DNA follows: TGCAGTGCTAGAGATCGAGGAGGAGTGAACACTGAAGCTTTCTTT.

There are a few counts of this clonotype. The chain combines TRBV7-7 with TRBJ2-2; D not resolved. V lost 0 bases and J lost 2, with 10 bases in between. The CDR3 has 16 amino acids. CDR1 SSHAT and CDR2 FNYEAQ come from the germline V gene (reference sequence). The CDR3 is CASSLAGFANTGELFF. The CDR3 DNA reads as TGTGCCAGCAGCTTAGCGGGTTTCGCCAACACCGGGGAGCTGTTTTTT.

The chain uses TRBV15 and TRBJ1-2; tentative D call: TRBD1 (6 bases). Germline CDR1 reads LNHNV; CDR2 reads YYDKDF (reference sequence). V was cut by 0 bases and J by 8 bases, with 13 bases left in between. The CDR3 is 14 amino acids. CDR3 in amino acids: CATSRERGASGYTF. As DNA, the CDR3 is TGTGCCACCAGCAGAGAGAGGGGGGCGTCGGGCTACACCTTC. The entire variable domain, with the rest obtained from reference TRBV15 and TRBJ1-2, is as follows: DAMVIQNPRYQVTQFGKPVTLSCSQTLNHNVMYWYQQKSSQAPKLLFHYYDKDFNNEADTPDNFQSRRPNTSFCFLDIRSPGLGDTAMYLCATSRERGASGYTFGSGTRLTVV.

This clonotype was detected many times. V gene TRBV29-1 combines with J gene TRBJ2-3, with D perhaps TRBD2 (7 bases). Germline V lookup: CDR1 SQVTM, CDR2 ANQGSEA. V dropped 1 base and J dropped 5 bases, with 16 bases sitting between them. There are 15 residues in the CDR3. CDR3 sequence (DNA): TGCAGCGTTGAAGCGGGGGGCCCAGGGGAAGATACGCAGTATTTT. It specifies CSVEAGGPGEDTQYF.

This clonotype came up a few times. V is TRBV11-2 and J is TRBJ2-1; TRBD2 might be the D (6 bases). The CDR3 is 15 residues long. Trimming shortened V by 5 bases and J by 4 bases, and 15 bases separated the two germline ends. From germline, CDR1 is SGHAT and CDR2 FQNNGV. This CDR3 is CASSRGNGGYNEQFF. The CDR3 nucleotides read TGTGCCAGCAGCCGCGGGAACGGGGGATACAATGAGCAGTTCTTC. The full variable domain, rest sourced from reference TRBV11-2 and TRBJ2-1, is EAGVAQSPRYKIIEKRQSVAFWCNPISGHATLYWYQQILGQGPKLLIQFQNNGVVDDSQLPKDRFSAERLKGVDSTLKIQPAKLEDSAVYLCASSRGNGGYNEQFFGPGTRLTVL.

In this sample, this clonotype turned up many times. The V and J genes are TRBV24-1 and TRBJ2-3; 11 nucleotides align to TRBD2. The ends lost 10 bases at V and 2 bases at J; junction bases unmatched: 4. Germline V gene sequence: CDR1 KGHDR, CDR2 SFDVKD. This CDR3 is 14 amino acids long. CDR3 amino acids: CATGLAGPTDTQYF. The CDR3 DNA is TGTGCCACAGGACTAGCGGGCCCCACAGATACGCAGTATTTT.

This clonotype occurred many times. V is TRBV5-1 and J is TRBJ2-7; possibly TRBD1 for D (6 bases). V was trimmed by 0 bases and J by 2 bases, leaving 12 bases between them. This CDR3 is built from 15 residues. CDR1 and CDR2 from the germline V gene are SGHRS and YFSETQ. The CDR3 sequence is CASSLDLTGPYEQYF. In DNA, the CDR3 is TGCGCCAGCAGCTTGGACCTTACAGGGCCCTACGAGCAGTACTTC.

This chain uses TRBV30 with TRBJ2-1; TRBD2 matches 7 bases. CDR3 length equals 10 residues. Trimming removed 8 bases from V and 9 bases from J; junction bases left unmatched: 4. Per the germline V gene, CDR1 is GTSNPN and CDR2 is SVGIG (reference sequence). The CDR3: CAQGEGEQFF. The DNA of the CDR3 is TGTGCCCAAGGGGAGGGTGAGCAGTTCTTC.

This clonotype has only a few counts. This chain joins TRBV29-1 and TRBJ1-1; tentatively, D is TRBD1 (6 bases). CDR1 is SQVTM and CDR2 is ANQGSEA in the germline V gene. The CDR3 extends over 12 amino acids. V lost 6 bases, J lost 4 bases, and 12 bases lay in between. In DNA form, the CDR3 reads TGCAGCGTCGACAGGAGCGGCACTGAAGCTTTCTTT. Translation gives CSVDRSGTEAFF.

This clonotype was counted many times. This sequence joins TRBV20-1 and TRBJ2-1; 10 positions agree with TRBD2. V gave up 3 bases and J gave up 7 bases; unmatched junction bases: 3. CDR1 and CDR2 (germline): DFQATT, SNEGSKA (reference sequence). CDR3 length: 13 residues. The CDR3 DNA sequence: TGCAGTGCTAGCATAGCGGGAGGAAATGAGCAGTTCTTC. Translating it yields CSASIAGGNEQFF.

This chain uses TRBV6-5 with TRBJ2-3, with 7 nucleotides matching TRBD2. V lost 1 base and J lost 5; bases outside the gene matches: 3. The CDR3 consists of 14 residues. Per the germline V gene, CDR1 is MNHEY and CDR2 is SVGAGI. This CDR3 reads CASSYWGGEDTQYF. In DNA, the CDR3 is TGTGCCAGCAGTTACTGGGGGGGGGAAGATACGCAGTATTTT.

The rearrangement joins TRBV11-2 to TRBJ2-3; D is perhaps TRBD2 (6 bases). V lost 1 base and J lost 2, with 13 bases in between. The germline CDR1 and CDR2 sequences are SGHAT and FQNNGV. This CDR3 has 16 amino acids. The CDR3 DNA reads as TGTGCCAGCAGCTTAGGTGGCGGGACGCACACAGATACGCAGTATTTT. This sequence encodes CASSLGGGTHTDTQYF.

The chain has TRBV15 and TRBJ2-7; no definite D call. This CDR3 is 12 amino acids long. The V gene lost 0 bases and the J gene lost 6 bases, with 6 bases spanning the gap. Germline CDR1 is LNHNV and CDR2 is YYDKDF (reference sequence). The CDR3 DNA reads TGTGCCACCAGCAGAGACGTTTCCGAGCAGTACTTC. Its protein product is CATSRDVSEQYF.

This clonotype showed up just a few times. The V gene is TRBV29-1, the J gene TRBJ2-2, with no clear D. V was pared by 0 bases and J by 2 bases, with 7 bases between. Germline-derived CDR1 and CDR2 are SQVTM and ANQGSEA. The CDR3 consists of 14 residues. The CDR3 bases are TGCAGCGTTGAAGATTTTGCTAACACCGGGGAGCTGTTTTTT. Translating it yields CSVEDFANTGELFF.

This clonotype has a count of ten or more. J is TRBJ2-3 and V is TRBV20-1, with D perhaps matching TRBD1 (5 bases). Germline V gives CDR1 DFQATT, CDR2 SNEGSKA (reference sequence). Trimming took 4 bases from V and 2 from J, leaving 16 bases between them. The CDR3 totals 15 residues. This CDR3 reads CSANRPQGSTDTQYF. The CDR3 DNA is TGCAGTGCTAACCGCCCGCAGGGTTCCACAGATACGCAGTATTTT.